This T cell receptor beta chain was obtained from a study of identifying expanded T cells in peripheral blood. The V gene end was trimmed by 7 bases and the J gene end by 5 bases; junction bases not matched to a gene: 13. This CDR3 is 16 amino acids long. Germline CDR1 and CDR2: SNHLY and FYNNEI. TCRdb's table, derived via immunoSEQ multiplex PCR, lists solely in-frame clones and lacks some. The table records 50,000 to 65,000 clones, approximately 82% of them present only once. This clonotype was obtained from a person between 18 and 75 years old in good health. This sequence joins TRBV2 and TRBJ2-5, with TRBD2 matching over 10 bases. Sequencing was performed on blood. In DNA form, the CDR3 reads TGTGCCAGCACCCACGGGGCTAGCGGGGGAATTGAGACCCAGTACTTC. It encodes CASTHGASGGIETQYF.